This is a list of T cell receptor beta chains from one sample in a study of CXCR3-negative and CXCR3-positive naive CD8 T cells. TCRdb re-called the 5' RACE reads and shows each CDR3 protein once, DNA omitted. The table for this sample gives under 150,000 distinct CDR3 sequences. Sequenced input: naive CXCR3+ CD8+ T cells from blood. The source is a human donor in good health. Some clones in this sample may be carry-over from other donors' samples. CDR3s include the opening cysteine and the closing phenylalanine or tryptophan.

>TRBJ1-2|TRBV6-6
CASTPGGGNYGYTF
>TRBJ2-1|TRBV7-9
CASSSGILYNEQFF
>TRBJ1-2|TRBV24-1
CATSDFNTDWRGYTF
>TRBJ2-2|TRBV14
CASSQDQVTGELFF
>TRBJ2-1|TRBV28
CASELGQGGNEQFF
>TRBJ2-7|TRBV5-1
CASSFELTGASYEQYF
>TRBJ2-1|TRBV27
CASSPTARLAITHEQFF
>TRBJ2-2|TRBV7-6
CASSAANTGELFF
>TRBJ1-2|TRBV3-1
CASSQEGQDRFYYGYTF
>TRBJ2-1|TRBV7-8
CASSPGLAGAAEQFF
>TRBJ2-1|TRBV29-1
CSDSHFYYEQFF
>TRBJ2-5|TRBV7-9
CASSPLRWDRQETQYF
>TRBJ1-5|TRBV12-3/TRBV12-4
CASSPWGDSNQPQHF
>TRBJ1-1|TRBV5-1
CASSLGGPRDTEAFF
>TRBJ2-1|TRBV28
CASSLFQGHGTIGYNEQFF
>TRBJ2-1|TRBV7-9
CASSPNPPAGGPNEQFF
>TRBJ2-2|TRBV18
CASWGTFENTGELFF
>TRBJ2-1|TRBV28
CASSFLGDEQFF
>TRBJ2-7|TRBV29-1
CSVTGPDSYEQYF
>TRBJ1-1|TRBV29-1
CSVEGDSEAFF
>TRBJ1-6|TRBV28
CASRMDRGASNSPLHF
>TRBJ2-3|TRBV6-5
CASSYSTFSSTDTQYF
>TRBJ2-3|TRBV7-3
CASSLSGGADTQYF
>TRBJ2-4|TRBV7-9
CASSLGPIGAKNIQYF
>TRBJ2-7|TRBV27
CASRTTGTDSYEQYF
>TRBJ2-3|TRBV7-6
CSSSPGLALSTDTQYF
>TRBJ2-7|TRBV19
CATSFGTGHYEQYF
>TRBJ2-2|TRBV6-1
CASSVYRGMKAGELFF
>TRBJ2-6|TRBV21-1
CASSIMCGANVLTF
>TRBJ2-7|TRBV28
CASSLSLQLGGGYEQYF
>TRBJ2-4|TRBV7-8
CASSLVGIASGSSKNIQYF
>TRBJ2-1|TRBV6-5
CASRWTSNNEQFF
>TRBJ2-1|TRBV28
CASSLSGTSGSYNEQFF
>TRBJ2-1|TRBV5-1
CASSTSGTSVNEQFF
>TRBJ1-4|TRBV18
CASSPDRLPEKLFF
>TRBJ2-7|TRBV5-1
CASSLSGQGFHEQYF
>TRBJ2-1|TRBV12-3/TRBV12-4
CASSNTHDGTDKYNEQFF
>TRBJ2-1|TRBV21-1
CASSKAFKTTSGTGNEQFF
>TRBJ1-2|TRBV19
CASSIRTGSNYGYTF
>TRBJ2-7|TRBV7-8
CASSPYTEYYEQYF
>TRBJ1-1|TRBV7-9
CASSFREVDEAFF
>TRBJ2-7|TRBV28
CASSFHGSGPWPYEQYF
>TRBJ2-7|TRBV27
CASSLYRVGYEQYF
>TRBJ2-3|TRBV28
CASRNIRDRDVNTQYF
>TRBJ2-3|TRBV12-3/TRBV12-4
CASSPRTSGAMDTQYF